This T cell receptor (beta chain) was captured in a study of CD8 T cells in ankylosing spondylitis. Notes on the study in general: A TCR beta motif of under ten highly homologous variants seemed to mark ankylosing spondylitis blood. Reports of some motif variants in reactive arthritis synovial fluid and blood predate this one. CD8+ cells made up the disease-linked clones, which were relatively rare in peripheral blood.

Trimming removed 0 bases from V and 4 bases from J, with 8 bases in between. This CDR3 contains 14 residues. In germline, CDR1 is SGHTA, CDR2 FQGNSA. In this sample, this clonotype turned up many times. Its antigen is unidentified. Making the TCR beta libraries involved quantitative 5'-RACE with molecular barcodes. TCRdb recomputed calls from the 5' RACE reads with MiXCR, one row per CDR3 protein. Of about 800,000 distinct CDR3 sequences listed, approximately 12% are singletons. The source of this sequence is a male donor with ankylosing spondylitis. This sequence joins TRBV7-2 and TRBJ2-3; no clear D. The sequencing input was blood, either unsorted or a sorted T cell fraction (not recorded which). DNA of the CDR3: TGTGCCAGCAGCTTAGCGAGAGGCTCAGATACGCAGTATTTT. Protein: CASSLARGSDTQYF.